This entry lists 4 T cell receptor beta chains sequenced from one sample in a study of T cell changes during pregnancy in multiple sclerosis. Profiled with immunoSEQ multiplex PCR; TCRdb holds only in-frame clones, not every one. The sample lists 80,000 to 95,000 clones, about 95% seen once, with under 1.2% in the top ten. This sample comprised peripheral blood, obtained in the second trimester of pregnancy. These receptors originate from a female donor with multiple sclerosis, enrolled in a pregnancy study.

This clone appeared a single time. The CDR3 sequence: CASSPGLARAPEQFF. CDR3 nucleotides: TGTGCCAGCAGCCCTGGACTAGCGCGTGCCCCTGAGCAGTTCTTC. The chain recombines TRBV6-6 with TRBJ2-1; 9 bases align to TRBD2. V shed 6 bases and J 9 bases; nucleotides not matched to a gene: 12. The CDR3 is 15 amino acids. The germline V gene encodes CDR1 MNHNY and CDR2 SVGAGI (reference sequence).

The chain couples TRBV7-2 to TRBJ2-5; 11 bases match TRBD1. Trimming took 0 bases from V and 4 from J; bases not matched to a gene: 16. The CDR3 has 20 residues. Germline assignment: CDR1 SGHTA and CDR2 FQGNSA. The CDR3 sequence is CASSLALVGTGGLTGETQYF. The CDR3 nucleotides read TGTGCCAGCAGCTTAGCTTTGGTGGGGACAGGGGGTCTCACAGGAGAGACCCAGTACTTC.

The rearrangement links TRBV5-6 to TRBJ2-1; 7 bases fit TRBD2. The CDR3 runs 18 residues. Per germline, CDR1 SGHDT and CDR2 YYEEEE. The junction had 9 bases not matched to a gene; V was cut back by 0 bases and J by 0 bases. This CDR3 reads CASSLAIPSGRSYNEQFF. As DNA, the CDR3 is TGTGCCAGCAGCTTGGCGATCCCTAGCGGCCGCTCCTACAATGAGCAGTTCTTC.

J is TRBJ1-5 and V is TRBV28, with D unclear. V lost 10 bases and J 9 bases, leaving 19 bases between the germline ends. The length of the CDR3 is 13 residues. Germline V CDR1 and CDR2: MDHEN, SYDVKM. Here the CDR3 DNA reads TGTGCCACCAAACCCCGGCAGGTTAGGCCCCAGCATTTT. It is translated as CATKPRQVRPQHF.